This T cell receptor beta chain was sequenced in a study of CD8+ T cells in alopecia areata. In the study overall: The drug, oral tofacitinib, was given to treated patients at 5 to 10 mg twice daily. Findings and limits, study-wide: Clonality in lesional scalp, especially alopecia totalis/universalis, exceeded that of normal scalp.

Peripheral blood and lesional scalp punch biopsies were taken from alopecia areata patients. Cell sorting was applied to PBMCs, and CD4+ and CD8+ T cells were collected. Following extraction, RNA underwent reverse transcription to cDNA, which served as the sequencing template. Using immunoSEQ multiplex PCR, the repertoire was profiled, and TCRdb retains in-frame clones only, with some absent. The sample lists hundreds of thousands of clones, 67% occurring once. This CDR3 region has 12 residues. The trim removed 9 bases at V and 5 bases at J, leaving 6 bases unmatched. Germline CDR1 ENHRY, CDR2 SYGVKD. This clone was detected a few times. As yet, its antigen is unknown.

The sample consisted of CD4+ T cells sorted from blood, taken at week 0. The chain links TRBV10-3 to TRBJ2-7; 8 nucleotides agree with TRBD1. This receptor was identified in a human donor with alopecia areata. The CDR3 DNA reads as TGTGCCATAGGGGGACAGGCGGACGAGCAGTACTTC. Protein product: CAIGGQADEQYF.